The clone carrying this TCR beta chain was seen many times. Its specificity is unknown. This sample's time point: newly diagnosed GD, antithyroid drugs for less than 3 months. PBMC RNA served as the TCR library source. Arm-PCR of CDR3 regions and iRepertoire HTBI primers were the basis on which TCR beta libraries were built. One entry per CDR3 protein results from TCRdb running MiXCR on the multiplex PCR reads. The table shows about 460,000 distinct CDR3 sequences, with roughly 15% occurring only once. The sample comes from a study of regulatory T cells in long-lasting Graves disease. On the study more broadly: Patients newly diagnosed with Graves' had been on antithyroid drugs for under 3 months. Findings and caveats of the study: Persistent-disease Graves' patients showed less TCR diversity than new cases.

The CDR3 consists of 17 residues. V was trimmed by 4 bases and J by 1 base, leaving 16 bases between them. Per the germline V gene, CDR1 is SGHAT and CDR2 is FQNNGV. In addition, the sample was reused for a study of T cells in Graves' hyperthyroidism and ophthalmopathy.

V usage is TRBV11-2 and J usage is TRBJ2-2; D gene unclear. The TCR originated in a woman aged 50 to 65 with Graves disease. The material sequenced was peripheral blood mononuclear cells (PBMCs), taken at new diagnosis, from a patient treated with antithyroid drugs. The DNA of the CDR3 is TGTGCCAGCAGCTCCGGCTTCGGATTGAAGAACACCGGGGAGCTGTTTTTT. Translating gives CASSSGFGLKNTGELFF.